A single sample gave rise to the 10 T cell receptor beta chains below, sequenced in a study of blood T cell repertoires in COVID-19. TCRdb's table, derived via immunoSEQ multiplex PCR, lists solely in-frame clones and lacks some. The table lists fewer than 250,000 clones, about four fifths of them singletons, with approximately 6.9% in the top ten. Sequenced sample: peripheral blood. The receptors here all came from a man in his sixties with acute or convalescent COVID-19.

The chain joins TRBV29-1 to TRBJ2-1, with 9 bases lining up with TRBD1. Looked up from germline, CDR1 is SQVTM and CDR2 is ANQGSEA. The CDR3 consists of 16 residues. The ends lost 6 bases at V and 0 bases at J; junction bases unmatched: 9. CDR3 nucleotide sequence: TGCAGCGTCCCGGGACAGGGCCCGAGCTCCTACAATGAGCAGTTCTTC. Amino acids: CSVPGQGPSSYNEQFF.

The genes are TRBV4-1 and TRBJ2-7; possibly TRBD1 for D (5 bases). With 4 bases removed from V and 4 bases from J, the gap between germline ends came to 23 bases. Germline-derived CDR1 and CDR2 are MGHRA and YSYEKL. The CDR3 extends over 17 amino acids. CDR3 sequence: CASSRWPAGRTEYEQYF. CDR3 in DNA: TGCGCCAGCAGCCGATGGCCTGCAGGGCGGACGGAATACGAGCAGTACTTC.

A few counts support this clone. This chain links TRBV19 with TRBJ1-2; 7 bases are a match to TRBD1. CDR3 length equals 13 residues. CDR1 is LNHDA and CDR2 is SQIVND in the germline V gene (reference sequence). The V and J ends lost 9 bases and 7 bases, in that order; junction bases with no gene match: 11. CDR3 bases: TGTGCCAGCACATTACAGGGGAGGAGTGGCTACACCTTC. It codes for CASTLQGRSGYTF.

The chain couples TRBV6-5 to TRBJ1-3; 7 positions agree with TRBD1. CDR1 is MNHEY, CDR2 SVGAGI, per germline. Trimming cost V 8 bases and J 0 bases; bases outside gene matches: 1. The CDR3 has 13 residues. The CDR3 region has the DNA TGTGCCAGCGACAGGGACTCTGGAAACACCATATATTTT. Translated, it gives CASDRDSGNTIYF.

The chain recombines TRBV2 with TRBJ2-1; 7 positions match TRBD1. CDR3 length: 13 residues. V lost 7 bases to trimming and J lost 5 bases; unmatched junction nucleotides: 5. Germline V gene sequence: CDR1 SNHLY, CDR2 FYNNEI. The CDR3 sequence: CASIFGQDNEQFF. Written as DNA, the CDR3 is TGTGCCAGCATTTTCGGACAGGACAATGAGCAGTTCTTC. Filled out from reference TRBV2 and TRBJ2-1, the complete variable domain reads EPEVTQTPSHQVTQMGQEVILRCVPISNHLYFYWYRQILGQKVEFLVSFYNNEISEKSEIFDDQFSVERPDGSNFTLKIRSTKLEDSAMYFCASIFGQDNEQFFGPGTRLTVL.

The chain uses TRBV15 and TRBJ1-3; tentative D call: TRBD1 (5 bases). The V end lost 6 bases, the J end lost 4 bases, and 13 bases lay between the germline ends. The CDR3 runs to 14 residues. The germline CDR1 and CDR2 sequences are LNHNV and YYDKDF (reference sequence). CDR3 sequence: CATSGGTLGNTIYF. As DNA, the CDR3 is TGTGCCACCAGTGGGGGGACGCTCGGAAACACCATATATTTT. The variable domain in full, completed from reference TRBV15 and TRBJ1-3, reads DAMVIQNPRYQVTQFGKPVTLSCSQTLNHNVMYWYQQKSSQAPKLLFHYYDKDFNNEADTPDNFQSRRPNTSFCFLDIRSPGLGDTAMYLCATSGGTLGNTIYFGEGSWLTVV.

CDR3: CASSESGGRTNEKLFF. The CDR3 DNA reads TGCGCCAGCAGTGAGTCGGGAGGGAGGACTAATGAAAAACTGTTTTTT. V gene TRBV10-2 combines with J gene TRBJ1-4; D ambiguous. Trimming shortened V by 0 bases and J by 2 bases, and 10 bases separated the two germline ends. The CDR3 loop spans 16 amino acids. The germline V gene encodes CDR1 WSHSY and CDR2 SAAADI.

This chain uses TRBV11-3 with TRBJ2-6, with 12 bases identical to TRBD1. CDR1 SGHNT and CDR2 YENEEA come from the germline V gene. Losses at the gene ends were 4 bases for V and 3 bases for J; bases not matched to a gene: 13. The CDR3 totals 20 residues. Written as DNA, the CDR3 is TGTGCCAGCAGCTCCAACAGCTTCGGGACAGGGGGCTTTGGGGCCAACGTCCTGACTTTC. Residues: CASSSNSFGTGGFGANVLTF.

The chain uses TRBV6-2 or TRBV6-3 and TRBJ2-5; 10 bases match TRBD2. The V segment lost 4 bases and the J segment 5 bases; nucleotides outside the gene matches: 7. CDR1 and CDR2 (germline): MNHEY, SVGEGT. The CDR3 extends over 15 amino acids. CDR3 nucleotides: TGTGCCAGCAGTTCTGAGCGGGGGGGCTTGGAGACCCAGTACTTC. It encodes CASSSERGGLETQYF.

The gene calls are TRBV5-1 and TRBJ2-1; 12 bases are shared with TRBD2. Trimming cost V 0 bases and J 0 bases; bases outside gene matches: 7. Germline values: CDR1 SGHRS, CDR2 YFSETQ. The CDR3 covers 19 residues. The CDR3 reads CASSLVLAGGLGSYNEQFF. CDR3 bases: TGCGCCAGCAGCTTGGTTCTAGCGGGAGGGCTGGGCTCCTACAATGAGCAGTTCTTC.